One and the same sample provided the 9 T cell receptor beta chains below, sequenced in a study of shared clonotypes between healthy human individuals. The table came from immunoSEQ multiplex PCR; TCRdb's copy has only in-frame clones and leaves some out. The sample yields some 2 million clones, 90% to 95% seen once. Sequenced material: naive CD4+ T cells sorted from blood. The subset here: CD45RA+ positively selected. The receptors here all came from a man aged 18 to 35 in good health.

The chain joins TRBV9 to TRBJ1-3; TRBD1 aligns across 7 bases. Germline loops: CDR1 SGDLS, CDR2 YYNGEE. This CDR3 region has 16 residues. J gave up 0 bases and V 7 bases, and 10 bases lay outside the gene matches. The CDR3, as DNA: TGTGCCAGCGGGGGAGGGACAGTGATCTCTGGAAACACCATATATTTT. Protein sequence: CASGGGTVISGNTIYF.

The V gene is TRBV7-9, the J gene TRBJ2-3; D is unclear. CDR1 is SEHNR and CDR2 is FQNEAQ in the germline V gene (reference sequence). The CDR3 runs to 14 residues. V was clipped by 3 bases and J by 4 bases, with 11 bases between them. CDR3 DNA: TGTGCCAGCAGCTTCAGTCCCACCCCAGATACGCAGTATTTT. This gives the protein CASSFSPTPDTQYF.

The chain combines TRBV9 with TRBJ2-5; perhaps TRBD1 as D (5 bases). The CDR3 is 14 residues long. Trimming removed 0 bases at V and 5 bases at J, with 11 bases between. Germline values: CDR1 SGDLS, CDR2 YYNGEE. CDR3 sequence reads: CASSVEGFGETQYF. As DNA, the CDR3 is TGTGCCAGCAGCGTAGAGGGGTTTGGGGAGACCCAGTACTTC. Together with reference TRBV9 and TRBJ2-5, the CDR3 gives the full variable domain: DSGVTQTPKHLITATGQRVTLRCSPRSGDLSVYWYQQSLDQGLQFLIQYYNGEERAKGNILERFSAQQFPDLHSELNLSSLELGDSALYFCASSVEGFGETQYFGPGTRLLVL.

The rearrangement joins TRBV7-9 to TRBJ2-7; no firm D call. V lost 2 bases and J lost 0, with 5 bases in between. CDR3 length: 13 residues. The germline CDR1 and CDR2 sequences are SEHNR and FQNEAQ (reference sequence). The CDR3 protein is CASSLSPSYEQYF. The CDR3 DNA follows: TGTGCCAGCAGCTTATCCCCCTCCTACGAGCAGTACTTC.

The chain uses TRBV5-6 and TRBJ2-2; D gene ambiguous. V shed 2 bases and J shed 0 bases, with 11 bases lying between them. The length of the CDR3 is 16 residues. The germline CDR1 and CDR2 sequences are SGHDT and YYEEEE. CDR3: CASSLRSLSNTGELFF. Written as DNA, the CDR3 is TGTGCCAGCAGCTTACGGAGTTTATCGAACACCGGGGAGCTGTTTTTT.

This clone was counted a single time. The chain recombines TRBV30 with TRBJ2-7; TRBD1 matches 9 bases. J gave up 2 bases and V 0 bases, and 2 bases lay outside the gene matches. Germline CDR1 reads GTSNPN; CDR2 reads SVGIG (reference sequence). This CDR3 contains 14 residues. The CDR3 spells CAWSVGTGPYEQYF. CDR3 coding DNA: TGTGCCTGGAGTGTAGGGACAGGGCCCTACGAGCAGTACTTC.

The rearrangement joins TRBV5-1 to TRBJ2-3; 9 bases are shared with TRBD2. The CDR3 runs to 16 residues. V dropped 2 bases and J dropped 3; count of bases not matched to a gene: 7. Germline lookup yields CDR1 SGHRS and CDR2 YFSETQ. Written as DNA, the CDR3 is TGCGCCAGCAGCTTATCCCCAGCGGGAGGTACAGATACGCAGTATTTT. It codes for CASSLSPAGGTDTQYF.

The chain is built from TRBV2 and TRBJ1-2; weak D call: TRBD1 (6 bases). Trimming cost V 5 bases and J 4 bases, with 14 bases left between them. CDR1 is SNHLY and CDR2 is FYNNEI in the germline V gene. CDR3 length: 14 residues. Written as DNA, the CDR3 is TGTGCCAGCAGTATTCAACAGGGTTCCTATGGCTACACCTTC. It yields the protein CASSIQQGSYGYTF.

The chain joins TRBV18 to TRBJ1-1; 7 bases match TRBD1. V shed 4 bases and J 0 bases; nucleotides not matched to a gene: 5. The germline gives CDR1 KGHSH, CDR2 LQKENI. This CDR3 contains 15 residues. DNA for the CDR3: TGTGCCAGCTCACTACGACAGGGCGTGAACACTGAAGCTTTCTTT. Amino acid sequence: CASSLRQGVNTEAFF.